What follows are 26 T cell receptor beta chains derived from one specimen sequenced in a study of CD8 T cells in ankylosing spondylitis (dated by TCRdb to the late 2010s). Receptor libraries were prepared by 5' RACE. TCRdb shows the sequencer as Illumina HiSeq 2500. In TCRdb, the public reads were trimmed at Q25 with fastp and aligned with MiXCR, with productive beta chains retained. Rows with one shared CDR3 protein collapse into an entry with the most common genes and DNA. The sample has under 200,000 distinct CDR3 sequences on record, around a tenth of them singletons. The ten largest clonotypes hold just under 30% of the sample. Sequencing was done on a sample of blood, either unsorted or a sorted T cell fraction (not recorded which). These receptors originate from a male donor with ankylosing spondylitis or in good health (not recorded which).

This clonotype appeared many times. The V and J genes are TRBV20-1 and TRBJ2-3, with 9 bases identical to TRBD2. The length of the CDR3 is 14 residues. The germline gives CDR1 DFQATT, CDR2 SNEGSKA (reference sequence). V was clipped by 6 bases and J by 6 bases; unmatched bases: 10. The CDR3: CSAPKLAGQDTQYF. As DNA, the CDR3 is TGCAGTGCCCCCAAGCTAGCGGGGCAGGATACGCAGTATTTT.

Ten or more counts support this clonotype. V usage is TRBV12-3 or TRBV12-4 and J usage is TRBJ2-1; TRBD2 matches 11 bases. The CDR3 runs 18 residues. V lost 6 bases and J lost 6; bases outside the gene matches: 16. This CDR3 reads CASSYEKGGSGRANEQFF. As DNA, the CDR3 is TGTGCCAGCAGCTACGAGAAGGGGGGTAGCGGGAGGGCCAATGAGCAGTTCTTC.

This chain uses TRBV7-2 with TRBJ1-4; possibly TRBD1 for D (5 bases). CDR1 and CDR2 from the germline V gene are SGHTA and FQGNSA. The CDR3 is 12 amino acids. Trimming took off 4 bases at V and 8 bases at J, with 8 bases between the two ends. The CDR3, as DNA: TGTGCCAGCAGCTGGGGCGAGGAAAAACTGTTTTTT. This codes for CASSWGEEKLFF.

CDR3 residues: CASSLTVSQPQHF. The CDR3 DNA reads TGTGCCAGCAGCTTAACTGTTAGTCAGCCCCAGCATTTT. The chain recombines TRBV7-3 with TRBJ1-5; D remains ambiguous. CDR1 and CDR2 (germline): SGHTA, FQGTGA. V was cut by 0 bases and J by 6 bases, with 6 bases left in between. CDR3 length: 13 amino acids.

This clonotype occurred many times. The gene calls are TRBV7-8 and TRBJ2-7, with TRBD2 matching over 7 bases. The CDR3 has 14 amino acids. V shed 1 base, J shed 5 bases, and the junction held 5 bases outside the gene matches. Germline V gene sequence: CDR1 SGHVS, CDR2 FQNEAQ. In nucleotides, the CDR3 is TGTGCCAGCAGCTTAGGCGGGAGTAAACACGAGCAGTACTTC. Its translation: CASSLGGSKHEQYF.

The chain combines TRBV7-2 with TRBJ1-6, with a possible D match to TRBD1 (6 bases). Trimming removed 6 bases from V and 5 bases from J, with 17 bases in between. Germline CDR1 is SGHTA and CDR2 is FQGNSA. CDR3 length: 16 amino acids. CDR3 DNA: TGTGCCAGCAGTATCCTCGGACAGTACAATAATTCACCCCTCCACTTT. This encodes CASSILGQYNNSPLHF.

This clonotype was detected ten times or more. The chain combines TRBV12-3 or TRBV12-4 with TRBJ2-5, with TRBD2 matching over 14 bases. The CDR3 is 16 amino acids. The junction had 2 bases not matched to a gene; V was cut back by 5 bases and J by 0 bases. The DNA of the CDR3 is TGTGCCAGCAGTAGACTAGCGGGGGGGGACCAAGAGACCCAGTACTTC. It encodes CASSRLAGGDQETQYF.

In this sample, this clonotype turned up a few times. The genes are TRBV11-2 and TRBJ2-3; D remains ambiguous. Germline V CDR1 and CDR2: SGHAT, FQNNGV. Trimming removed 3 bases at V and 6 bases at J, with 7 bases between. The CDR3 has 12 amino acids. CDR3 DNA: TGTGCCAGCAGCTTGGACGGGGATACGCAGTATTTT. Translating gives CASSLDGDTQYF.

This chain uses TRBV5-1 with TRBJ2-7, with a tentative D call TRBD1 (6 bases). Germline V gene lookup returns CDR1 SGHRS and CDR2 YFSETQ. With 0 bases removed from V and 6 bases from J, the gap between germline ends came to 13 bases. The CDR3 extends over 14 amino acids. The CDR3 coding sequence is TGCGCCAGCAGCTTGGCGGCAGGGGTTGGCGAGCAGTACTTC. Translated, it gives CASSLAAGVGEQYF.

This clonotype was observed many times. The gene calls are TRBV5-6 and TRBJ2-1; unclear D gene. The CDR3 runs 11 residues. Germline V gene data show CDR1 as SGHDT and CDR2 as YYEEEE. The germline V and J ends were trimmed by 3 bases and 9 bases, with 7 bases remaining between them. The CDR3 nucleotides are TGTGCCAGCAGCTCCGTTGGTGAGCAGTTCTTC. It is translated as CASSSVGEQFF. Complete variable domain (other parts from reference TRBV5-6 and TRBJ2-1): DAGVTQSPTHLIKTRGQQVTLRCSPKSGHDTVSWYQQALGQGPQFIFQYYEEEERQRGNFPDRFSGHQFPNYSSELNVNALLLGDSALYLCASSSVGEQFFGPGTRLTVL.

The CDR3 protein is CSAPWTNEGEKLFF. CDR3 sequence (DNA): TGCAGTGCTCCATGGACTAATGAGGGTGAAAAACTGTTTTTT. The rearrangement uses TRBV20-1 and TRBJ1-4; D is unresolved. V shed 5 bases and J shed 7 bases, with 17 bases lying between them. CDR3 size: 14 residues. Germline CDR1 and CDR2: DFQATT and SNEGSKA (reference sequence).

This clonotype has only a few counts. J is TRBJ1-3 and V is TRBV29-1; D is possibly TRBD1 (5 bases). V was pared by 2 bases and J by 0 bases, with 8 bases between. The CDR3 totals 14 residues. Germline loops: CDR1 SQVTM, CDR2 ANQGSEA. CDR3 DNA sequence: TGCAGCGTTGAAACCGGGGCCTCTGGAAACACCATATATTTT. Its translation is CSVETGASGNTIYF.

This clonotype was detected many times. The V and J genes are TRBV7-8 and TRBJ2-5; 7 bases agree with TRBD1. V lost 5 bases, J lost 3 bases, and 9 bases stayed unmatched. Germline V gene sequence: CDR1 SGHVS, CDR2 FQNEAQ. There are 15 residues in the CDR3. Written as DNA, the CDR3 is TGTGCCAGCAGCCCCGAGGGACAGCTTAAAGAGACCCAGTACTTC. Its translation is CASSPEGQLKETQYF.

The sample holds many counts of this clonotype. The chain recombines TRBV5-1 with TRBJ2-1, with 7 bases matching TRBD1. Germline V gives CDR1 SGHRS, CDR2 YFSETQ. Unmatched junction bases numbered 7, after V lost 0 bases and J lost 4 bases. CDR3 length equals 16 residues. In DNA form, the CDR3 reads TGCGCCAGCAGCTTGGCCCCAGGGGGTCAGTACAATGAGCAGTTCTTC. Its translation is CASSLAPGGQYNEQFF.

The rearrangement uses TRBV3-1 and TRBJ2-1; the match to TRBD2 covers 15 bases. Germline loops: CDR1 LGHDT, CDR2 YNNKEL (reference sequence). The CDR3 extends over 17 amino acids. After removal of 5 bases from V and 7 bases from J, the junction contained 9 bases not matched to a gene. Written as DNA, the CDR3 is TGTGCCAGCAGCTCCAGGACTAGCGGGAGGGCGAGGAATGAGCAGTTCTTC. This encodes CASSSRTSGRARNEQFF.

The chain employs TRBV9 and TRBJ2-2, with 8 bases that match TRBD2. This CDR3 is built from 16 residues. Germline loops: CDR1 SGDLS, CDR2 YYNGEE. The J segment lost 0 bases and the V segment lost 3 bases, leaving 4 bases of the junction unmatched. The CDR3 reads CASSATSGTNTGELFF. The DNA for the CDR3 is TGTGCCAGCAGCGCCACTAGCGGAACGAACACCGGGGAGCTGTTTTTT.

This rearrangement joins TRBV4-1 to TRBJ2-3; 9 bases are a match to TRBD2. Germline V gene data show CDR1 as MGHRA and CDR2 as YSYEKL. With V trimmed by 0 bases and J by 2 bases, 6 bases remained unmatched. The CDR3 loop spans 17 amino acids. CDR3 amino acids: CASSQDKASGVTDTQYF. DNA for the CDR3: TGCGCCAGCAGCCAAGATAAGGCTAGCGGGGTCACAGATACGCAGTATTTT.

This clonotype was counted many times. The chain is built from TRBV6-2 or TRBV6-3 and TRBJ2-1; D ambiguous. Germline V gene lookup returns CDR1 MNHEY and CDR2 SVGEGT. Trimming took 6 bases from V and 5 from J, leaving 11 bases between them. This CDR3 contains 13 residues. The chain's CDR3 is CASRGSSDNEQFF. The DNA of the CDR3 is TGTGCCAGCAGAGGATCAAGTGACAATGAGCAGTTCTTC.

This clonotype has ten or more counts. The rearrangement links TRBV2 to TRBJ2-7; the match to TRBD1 covers 9 bases. This CDR3 spans 13 amino acids. The germline gives CDR1 SNHLY, CDR2 FYNNEI. With 4 bases clipped from V and 5 bases from J, the junction kept 3 bases outside the gene matches. CDR3 sequence reads: CASSGDRAHEQYF. CDR3 in DNA: TGTGCCAGCAGTGGGGACAGGGCCCACGAGCAGTACTTC.

Ten or more counts support this clonotype. The chain is built from TRBV18 and TRBJ1-4; D ambiguous. The CDR3 covers 15 residues. V gave up 1 base and J gave up 1 base, with 7 bases separating them. Germline loops: CDR1 KGHSH, CDR2 LQKENI. CDR3 DNA: TGTGCCAGCTCACCACGATCGGGAACTAATGAAAAACTGTTTTTT. It specifies CASSPRSGTNEKLFF.

This clonotype was counted ten times or more. The genes are TRBV6-1 and TRBJ1-1, with D uncertain. Germline V gives CDR1 MNHNS, CDR2 SASEGT. The CDR3 runs to 15 residues. The V end was cut by 8 bases, the J end by 0 bases, with 16 bases between. The CDR3 coding sequence is TGTGCCAGCGGGCCGGGCAGAACCATGAACACTGAAGCTTTCTTT. Its translation is CASGPGRTMNTEAFF.

Many counts were recorded for this clonotype. Germline is not matched at one junction end, which may reflect a read error. V and J are TRBV9 and TRBJ2-7; 8 bases agree with TRBD2. This CDR3 is built from 15 residues. The germline V gene has CDR1 SGDLS and CDR2 YYNGEE. The CDR3 region is CASRVAASGSYEQYF. Here the CDR3 DNA reads TGTGCCAGCAGAGTAGCTGCTAGCGGGTCCTACGAGCAGTACTTC.

This clonotype was seen ten or more times. The rearrangement joins TRBV3-1 to TRBJ2-2; 12 bases line up with TRBD2. The length of the CDR3 is 17 residues. CDR1 and CDR2 from the germline V gene are LGHDT and YNNKEL (reference sequence). Losses at the gene ends were 1 base for V and 5 bases for J; bases not matched to a gene: 5. CDR3 DNA sequence: TGTGCCAGCAGCCAAGTAGCCGGACTAGCGGGGACCGGGGAGCTGTTTTTT. Amino acids: CASSQVAGLAGTGELFF. The full variable domain, in which reference TRBV3-1 and TRBJ2-2 provide the parts outside the CDR3, is DTAVSQTPKYLVTQMGNDKSIKCEQNLGHDTMYWYKQDSKKFLKIMFSYNNKELIINETVPNRFSPKSPDKAHLNLHINSLELGDSAVYFCASSQVAGLAGTGELFFGEGSRLTVL.

This clonotype was detected only a few times. The rearrangement links TRBV29-1 to TRBJ1-4; D remains ambiguous. Germline assignment: CDR1 SQVTM and CDR2 ANQGSEA. This CDR3 is 13 amino acids long. Trimming took 1 base from V and 7 from J, leaving 10 bases between them. The CDR3 region is CSVEGGGGEKLFF. The CDR3 DNA follows: TGCAGCGTTGAAGGAGGAGGAGGTGAAAAACTGTTTTTT.

The J gene is TRBJ1-5, the V gene TRBV7-2, with unresolved D. This CDR3 has 17 amino acids. Per germline, CDR1 SGHTA and CDR2 FQGNSA. V lost 7 bases, J lost 4 bases, and 23 bases lay in between. This chain's CDR3 is CASNPGNPLGTNQPQHF. In DNA, the CDR3 is TGTGCCAGCAACCCGGGGAACCCTCTAGGCACAAATCAGCCCCAGCATTTT.

This clonotype was detected ten times or more. The chain carries TRBV11-2 and TRBJ1-2; D is uncertain. This CDR3 is built from 15 residues. Trimming shortened V by 2 bases and J by 0 bases, and 10 bases separated the two germline ends. CDR1 is SGHAT, CDR2 FQNNGV, per germline. The CDR3 DNA reads as TGTGCCAGCAGCTTAAACGGCATAGCTAACTATGGCTACACCTTC. Translating it yields CASSLNGIANYGYTF.